What follows describes a single T cell receptor (beta chain). The entry originates in a study of blood T cell repertoires in COVID-19. For the study at large: Sites across the United States, Italy and Spain contributed samples from acute and convalescent COVID-19. From T cells, B-cell-depleted T cells, or PBMCs came the material, which was cDNA or gDNA.

Authors' processing steps: The authors estimated nucleated cell counts from reference gene primer amplification. The assay was immunoSEQ multiplex PCR, and TCRdb's table has in-frame clones only and misses some. The V and J calls and clone size were taken over from that table, and D and trimming were inferred from the DNA. The sample has under 30,000 clones, roughly nine tenths seen once; the top ten hold 15% to 20%. V lost 1 base and J lost 3; bases outside the gene matches: 6. The CDR3 is 15 amino acids. CDR1 is SGHNT, CDR2 YYREEE, per germline (reference sequence). This receptor was taken from a human donor in a cohort sampled during active COVID-19. Sequenced: peripheral blood. The chain combines TRBV5-4 with TRBJ2-5; 7 bases fit TRBD2. The CDR3 protein is CASSLFFGGEETQYF. CDR3 bases: TGTGCCAGCAGCTTGTTTTTTGGGGGGGAAGAGACCCAGTACTTC. Combining the CDR3 with reference TRBV5-4 and TRBJ2-5 gives the whole variable domain ETGVTQSPTHLIKTRGQQVTLRCSSQSGHNTVSWYQQALGQGPQFIFQYYREEENGRGNFPPRFSGLQFPNYSSELNVNALELDDSALYLCASSLFFGGEETQYFGPGTRLLVL.